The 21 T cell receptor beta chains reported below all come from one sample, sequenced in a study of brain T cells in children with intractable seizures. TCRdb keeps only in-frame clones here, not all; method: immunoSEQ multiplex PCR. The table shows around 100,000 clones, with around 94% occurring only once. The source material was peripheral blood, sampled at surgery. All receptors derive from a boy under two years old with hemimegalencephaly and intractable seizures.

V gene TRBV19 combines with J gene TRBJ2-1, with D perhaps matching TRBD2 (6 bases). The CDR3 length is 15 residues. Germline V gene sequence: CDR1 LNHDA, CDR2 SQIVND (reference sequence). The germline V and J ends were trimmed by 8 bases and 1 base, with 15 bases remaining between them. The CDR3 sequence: CASSLAQSSYNEQFF. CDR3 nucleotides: TGTGCCAGTTCACTAGCCCAAAGTTCCTACAATGAGCAGTTCTTC.

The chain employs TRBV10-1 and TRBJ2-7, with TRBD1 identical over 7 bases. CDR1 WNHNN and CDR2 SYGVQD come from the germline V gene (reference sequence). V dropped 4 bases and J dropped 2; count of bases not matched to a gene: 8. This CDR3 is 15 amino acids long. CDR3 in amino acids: CASSGHPGTAYEQYF. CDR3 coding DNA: TGCGCCAGCAGTGGACATCCCGGGACAGCCTACGAGCAGTACTTC.

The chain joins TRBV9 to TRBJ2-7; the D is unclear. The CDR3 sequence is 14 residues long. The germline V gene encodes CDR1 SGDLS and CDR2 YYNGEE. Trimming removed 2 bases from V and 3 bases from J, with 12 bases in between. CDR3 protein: CASSVDGQDYEQYF. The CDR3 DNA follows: TGTGCCAGCAGCGTTGACGGGCAAGACTACGAGCAGTACTTC.

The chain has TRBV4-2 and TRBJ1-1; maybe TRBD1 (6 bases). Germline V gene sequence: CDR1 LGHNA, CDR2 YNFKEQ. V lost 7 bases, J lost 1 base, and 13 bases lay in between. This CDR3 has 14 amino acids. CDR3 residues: CASTRWGANTEAFF. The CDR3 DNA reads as TGTGCCAGCACCAGATGGGGGGCGAACACTGAAGCTTTCTTT.

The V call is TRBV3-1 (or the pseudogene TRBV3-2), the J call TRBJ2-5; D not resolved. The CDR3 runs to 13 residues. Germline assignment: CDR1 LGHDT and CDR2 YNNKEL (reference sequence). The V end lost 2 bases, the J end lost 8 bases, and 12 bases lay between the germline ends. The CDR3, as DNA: TGTGCCAGCAGCCAATCCGGCAGCGCCACCCAGTACTTC. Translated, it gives CASSQSGSATQYF.

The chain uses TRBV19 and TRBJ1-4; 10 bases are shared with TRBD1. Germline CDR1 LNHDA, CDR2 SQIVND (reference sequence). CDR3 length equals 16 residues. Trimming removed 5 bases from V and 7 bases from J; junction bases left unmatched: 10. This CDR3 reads CASSPPWDRGGEKLFF. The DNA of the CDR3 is TGTGCCAGTAGTCCCCCGTGGGACAGGGGAGGTGAAAAACTGTTTTTT.

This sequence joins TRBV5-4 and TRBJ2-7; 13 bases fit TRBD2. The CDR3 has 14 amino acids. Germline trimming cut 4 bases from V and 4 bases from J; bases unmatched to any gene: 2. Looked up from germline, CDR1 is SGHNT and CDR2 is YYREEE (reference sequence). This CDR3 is CASSRTSGRYEQYF. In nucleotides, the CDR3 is TGTGCCAGCAGCAGGACTAGCGGGAGATACGAGCAGTACTTC.

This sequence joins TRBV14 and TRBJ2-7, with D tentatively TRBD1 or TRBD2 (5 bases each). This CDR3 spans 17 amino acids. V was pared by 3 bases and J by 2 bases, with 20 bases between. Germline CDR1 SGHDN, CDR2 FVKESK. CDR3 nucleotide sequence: TGTGCCAGCAGCCATCTCCCACCCGGGACGGATGCCTACGAGCAGTACTTC. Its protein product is CASSHLPPGTDAYEQYF.

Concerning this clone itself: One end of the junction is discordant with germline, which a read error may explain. DNA of the CDR3: TGTGCCAGCAGTGAGTGGTATGAGCCGGGCTTT. It is translated as CASSEWYEPGF. The chain employs TRBV2 and TRBJ1-1; no reliable D call. This CDR3 is 11 amino acids long. Germline assignment: CDR1 SNHLY and CDR2 FYNNEI.

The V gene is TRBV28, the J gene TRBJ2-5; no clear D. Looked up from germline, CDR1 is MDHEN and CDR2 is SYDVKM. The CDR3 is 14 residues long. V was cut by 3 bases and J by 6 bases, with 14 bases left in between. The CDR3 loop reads CASSLGLATKTQYF. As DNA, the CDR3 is TGTGCCAGCAGTTTGGGGTTGGCTACCAAGACCCAGTACTTC.

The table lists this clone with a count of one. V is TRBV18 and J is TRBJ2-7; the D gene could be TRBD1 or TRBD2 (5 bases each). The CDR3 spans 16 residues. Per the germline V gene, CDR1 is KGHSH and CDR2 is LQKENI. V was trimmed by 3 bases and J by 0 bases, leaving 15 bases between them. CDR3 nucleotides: TGTGCCAGCTCACCTTTCACGGGACCGAGCTCCTACGAGCAGTACTTC. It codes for CASSPFTGPSSYEQYF.

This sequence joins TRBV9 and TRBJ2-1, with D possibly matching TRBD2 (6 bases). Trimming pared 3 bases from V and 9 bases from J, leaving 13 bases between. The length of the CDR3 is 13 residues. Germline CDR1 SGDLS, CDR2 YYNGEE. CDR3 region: CASSETPGGEQFF. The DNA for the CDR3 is TGTGCCAGCAGCGAGACCCCCGGGGGTGAGCAGTTCTTC.

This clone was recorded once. For the CDR3, the DNA is TGTGCCAGCAGTCATACAGGGTGGGGCACTGAAGCTTTCTTT. As protein: CASSHTGWGTEAFF. The rearrangement uses TRBV6-5 and TRBJ1-1, with TRBD1 as a possible D gene (6 bases). Germline-derived CDR1 and CDR2 are MNHEY and SVGAGI. This CDR3 comprises 14 residues. Trimming removed 5 bases from V and 4 bases from J, with 14 bases in between.

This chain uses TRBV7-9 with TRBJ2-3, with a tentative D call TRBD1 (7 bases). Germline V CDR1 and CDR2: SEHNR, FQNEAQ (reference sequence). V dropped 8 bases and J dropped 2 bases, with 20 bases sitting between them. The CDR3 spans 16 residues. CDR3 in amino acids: CASAVGRGTYTDTQYF. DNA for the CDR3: TGTGCCAGCGCCGTGGGCAGGGGGACTTACACAGATACGCAGTATTTT.

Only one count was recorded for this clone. For the CDR3, the DNA is TGTGCCAGCAGCACCTACAGGGGGCTGAATGAGCAGTTCTTC. Translated: CASSTYRGLNEQFF. The rearrangement joins TRBV11-3 to TRBJ2-1; TRBD1 agrees at 9 bases. The ends lost 5 bases at V and 7 bases at J; junction bases unmatched: 6. The CDR3 is made up of 14 amino acids. Germline V gives CDR1 SGHNT, CDR2 YENEEA.

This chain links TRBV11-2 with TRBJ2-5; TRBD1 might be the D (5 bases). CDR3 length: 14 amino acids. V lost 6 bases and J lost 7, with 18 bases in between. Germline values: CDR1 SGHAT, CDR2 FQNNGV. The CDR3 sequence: CASSPQPQGGTQYF. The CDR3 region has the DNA TGTGCCAGCAGTCCACAGCCCCAGGGCGGGACCCAGTACTTC.

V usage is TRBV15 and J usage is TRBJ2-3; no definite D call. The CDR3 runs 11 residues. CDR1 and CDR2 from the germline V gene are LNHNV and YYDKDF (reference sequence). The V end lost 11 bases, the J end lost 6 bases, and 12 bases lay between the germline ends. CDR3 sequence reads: CARRWADTQYF. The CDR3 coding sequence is TGTGCCCGCAGATGGGCGGATACGCAGTATTTT.

The CDR3 spells CASGGQPNTEAFF. In nucleotides, the CDR3 is TGTGCCAGCGGAGGACAGCCGAACACTGAAGCTTTCTTT. The rearrangement uses TRBV2 and TRBJ1-1; D might be TRBD1 (6 bases). CDR1 is SNHLY and CDR2 is FYNNEI in the germline V gene. The CDR3 runs to 13 residues. Between the trimmed V and J ends, which lost 8 bases and 1 base, there was a span of 11 bases.

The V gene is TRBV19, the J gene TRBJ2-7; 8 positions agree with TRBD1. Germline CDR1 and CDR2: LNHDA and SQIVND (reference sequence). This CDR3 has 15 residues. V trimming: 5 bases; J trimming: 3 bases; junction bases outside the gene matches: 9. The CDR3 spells CASSVQGAAGYEQYF. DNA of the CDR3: TGTGCCAGTAGTGTTCAGGGGGCCGCGGGCTACGAGCAGTACTTC.

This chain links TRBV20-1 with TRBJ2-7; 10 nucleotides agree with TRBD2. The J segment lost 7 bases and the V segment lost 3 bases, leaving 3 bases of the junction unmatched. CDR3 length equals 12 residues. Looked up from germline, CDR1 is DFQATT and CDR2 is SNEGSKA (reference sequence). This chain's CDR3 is CSASLAGEEQYF. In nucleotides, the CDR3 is TGCAGTGCTAGTCTAGCGGGAGAGGAGCAGTACTTC.

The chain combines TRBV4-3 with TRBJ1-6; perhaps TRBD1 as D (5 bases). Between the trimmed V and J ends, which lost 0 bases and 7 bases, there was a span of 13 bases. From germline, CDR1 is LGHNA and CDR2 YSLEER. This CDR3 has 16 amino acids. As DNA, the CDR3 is TGCGCCAGCAGCCAAGATCTAAAGGGACCCAATTCACCCCTCCACTTT. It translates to CASSQDLKGPNSPLHF.